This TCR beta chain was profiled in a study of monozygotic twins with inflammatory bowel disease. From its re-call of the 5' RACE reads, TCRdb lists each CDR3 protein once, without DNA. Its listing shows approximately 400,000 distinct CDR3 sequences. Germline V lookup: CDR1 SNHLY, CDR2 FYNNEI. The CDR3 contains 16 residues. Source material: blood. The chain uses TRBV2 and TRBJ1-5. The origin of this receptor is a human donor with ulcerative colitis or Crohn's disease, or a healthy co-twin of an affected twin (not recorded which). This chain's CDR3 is CASSERAGPSNQPQHF.